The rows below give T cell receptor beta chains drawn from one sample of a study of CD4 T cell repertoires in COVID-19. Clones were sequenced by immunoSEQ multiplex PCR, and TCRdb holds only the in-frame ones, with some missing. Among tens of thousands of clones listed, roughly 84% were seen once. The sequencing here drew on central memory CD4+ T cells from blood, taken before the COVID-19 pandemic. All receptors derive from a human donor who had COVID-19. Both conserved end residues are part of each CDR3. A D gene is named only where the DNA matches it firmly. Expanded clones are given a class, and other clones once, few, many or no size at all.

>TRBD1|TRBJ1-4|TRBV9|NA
CASGQGGNEKLFF
TGTGCCAGCGGACAGGGCGGGAATGAAAAACTGTTTTTT
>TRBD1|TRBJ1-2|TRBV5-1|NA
CASSADRVEGYTF
TGCGCCAGCAGCGCCGACAGGGTGGAGGGCTACACCTTC
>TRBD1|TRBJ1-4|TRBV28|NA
CASRRSGGTANEKLFF
TGTGCCAGCAGACGGAGCGGGGGGACAGCTAATGAAAAACTGTTTTTT
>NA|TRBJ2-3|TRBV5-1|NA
CASSLGQSLSTDTQYF
TGCGCCAGCAGCTTGGGACAGTCCCTTAGCACAGATACGCAGTATTTT
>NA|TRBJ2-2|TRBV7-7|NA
CASSSQGAGELFF
TGTGCCAGCAGCTCGCAGGGTGCCGGGGAGCTGTTTTTT
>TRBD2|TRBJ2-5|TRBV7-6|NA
CASSSRTSGGQETQYF
TGTGCCAGCAGCTCCAGGACTAGCGGGGGACAAGAGACCCAGTACTTC
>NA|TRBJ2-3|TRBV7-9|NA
CASSLGLATDTQYF
TGTGCCAGCAGCTTAGGGCTAGCCACAGATACGCAGTATTTT
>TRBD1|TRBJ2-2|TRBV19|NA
CASSIETGESGELFF
TGTGCCAGTAGTATAGAGACAGGGGAAAGCGGGGAGCTGTTTTTT
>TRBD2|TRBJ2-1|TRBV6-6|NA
CASIATSGGNEQFF
TGTGCCAGCATCGCGACTAGCGGGGGAAATGAGCAGTTCTTC
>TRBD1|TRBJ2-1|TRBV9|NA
CASSGRGLRNEQFF
TGTGCCAGCAGCGGCAGGGGGTTGCGAAATGAGCAGTTCTTC
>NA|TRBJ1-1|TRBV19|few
CASSRAGVGTEAFF
TGTGCCAGTAGTAGAGCGGGAGTAGGTACTGAAGCTTTCTTT
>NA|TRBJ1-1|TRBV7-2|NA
CASSIRGMNTEAFF
TGTGCCAGCAGCATCAGAGGGATGAACACTGAAGCTTTCTTT
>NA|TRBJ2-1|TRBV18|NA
CASSPQRDTNNEQFF
TGTGCCAGCTCACCACAGAGAGACACCAACAATGAGCAGTTCTTC
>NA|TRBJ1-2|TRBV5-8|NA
CASSLLSNYGYTF
TGTGCCAGCAGCTTGCTATCTAACTATGGCTACACCTTC
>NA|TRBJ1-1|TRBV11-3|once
CASSPGRSGMNTEAFF
TGTGCCAGCAGCCCCGGTCGGAGCGGCATGAACACTGAAGCTTTCTTT
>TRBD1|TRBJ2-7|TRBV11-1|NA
CASSLTTGAYEQYF
TGTGCCAGCAGCTTAACGACAGGGGCCTACGAGCAGTACTTC
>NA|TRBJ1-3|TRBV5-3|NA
CARHTIYF
TGTGCCCGTCACACCATATATTTT
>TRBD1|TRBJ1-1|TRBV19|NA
CASADRIEAFF
TGTGCCAGTGCGGACAGGATTGAAGCTTTCTTT
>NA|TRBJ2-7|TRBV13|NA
CASSLFSRSSYEQYF
TGTGCCAGCAGCTTGTTCTCCAGGTCCAGCTACGAGCAGTACTTC
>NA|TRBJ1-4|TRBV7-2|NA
CASSSPPGLNEKLFF
TGTGCCAGCAGCTCCCCCCCAGGGCTTAATGAAAAACTGTTTTTT
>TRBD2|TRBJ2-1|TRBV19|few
CASTMRTSGLFEQFF
TGTGCCAGTACGATGAGGACTAGCGGCCTCTTTGAGCAGTTCTTC
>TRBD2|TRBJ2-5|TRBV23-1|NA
CASSQSSSGRGWLPQYF
TGCGCCAGCAGTCAATCTAGCTCTGGGAGGGGTTGGTTGCCCCAGTACTTC
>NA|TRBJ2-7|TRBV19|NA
CASSTATGSYEQYF
TGTGCCAGTAGTACCGCGACAGGTTCCTACGAGCAGTACTTC
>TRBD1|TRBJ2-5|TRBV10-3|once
CVTLRTGDRGETQYF
TGTGTCACCCTCAGAACAGGGGACCGCGGGGAGACCCAGTACTTC
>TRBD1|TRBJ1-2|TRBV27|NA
CASSFAGGYYGYTF
TGTGCCAGCAGTTTTGCAGGGGGTTACTATGGCTACACCTTC
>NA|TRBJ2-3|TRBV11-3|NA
CASSEAGDTQYF
TGTGCCAGCAGCGAAGCGGGAGATACGCAGTATTTT
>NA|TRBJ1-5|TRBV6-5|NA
CASSYSAGPSWPQHF
TGTGCCAGCAGTTACTCGGCAGGGCCGTCATGGCCCCAGCATTTT
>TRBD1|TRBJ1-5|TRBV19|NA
CASIDRGAGNQPQHF
TGTGCCAGTATTGACAGGGGCGCGGGTAATCAGCCCCAGCATTTT
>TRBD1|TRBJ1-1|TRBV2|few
CASKPSRGTEAFF
TGTGCCAGCAAGCCCTCCAGGGGGACTGAAGCTTTCTTT
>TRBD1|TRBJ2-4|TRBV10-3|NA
CAISSTGEENIQYF
TGTGCCATCAGTTCGACAGGGGAGGAAAACATTCAGTACTTC
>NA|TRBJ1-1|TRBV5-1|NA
CASSLELVGNTEAFF
TGCGCCAGCAGCTTGGAGCTGGTTGGGAACACTGAAGCTTTCTTT
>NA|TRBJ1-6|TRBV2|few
CASSSRGGANNSPLHF
TGTGCCAGCAGTTCCCGTGGGGGCGCAAATAATTCCCCCCTCCACTTT
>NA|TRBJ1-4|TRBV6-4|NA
CASLANEKLFF
TGTGCCAGCCTGGCAAATGAAAAACTGTTTTTT
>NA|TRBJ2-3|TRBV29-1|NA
CSVEGNTDTQYF
TGCAGCGTTGAGGGCAACACAGATACGCAGTATTTT
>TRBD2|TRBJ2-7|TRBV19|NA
CASSSPGLAGEYEQYF
TGTGCCAGTAGTAGCCCGGGACTAGCGGGAGAATACGAGCAGTACTTC
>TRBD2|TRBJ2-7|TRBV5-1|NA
CASSLAASGLSYEQYF
TGCGCCAGCAGCTTGGCCGCTAGCGGCCTCTCCTACGAGCAGTACTTC
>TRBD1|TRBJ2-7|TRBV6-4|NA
CASSDRQGATYEQYF
TGTGCCAGCAGTGACAGGCAGGGGGCGACCTACGAGCAGTACTTC
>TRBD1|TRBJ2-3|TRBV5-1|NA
CASSPPGQGTDTQYF
TGCGCCAGCAGCCCCCCGGGACAGGGGACAGATACGCAGTATTTT
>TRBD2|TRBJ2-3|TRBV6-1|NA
CASSAASGGSTDTQYF
TGTGCCAGCAGTGCGGCTAGCGGGGGGAGCACAGATACGCAGTATTTT
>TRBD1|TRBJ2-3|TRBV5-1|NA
CASSSTGGSTDTQYF
TGCGCCAGCAGCTCGACAGGGGGATCCACAGATACGCAGTATTTT
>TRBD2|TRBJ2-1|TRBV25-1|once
CASSATSGGLYNEQFF
TGTGCCAGCAGTGCGACTAGCGGGGGACTCTACAATGAGCAGTTCTTC
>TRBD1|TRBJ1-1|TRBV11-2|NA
CASSFSRGVNTEAFF
TGTGCCAGCAGCTTTAGCAGGGGGGTGAACACTGAAGCTTTCTTT
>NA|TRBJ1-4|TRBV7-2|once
CASSLVRGLATNEKLFF
TGTGCCAGCAGCTTAGTTAGGGGGTTGGCGACTAATGAAAAACTGTTTTTT
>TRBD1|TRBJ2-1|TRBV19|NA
CASSPTRGGQGVRVF
TGTGCCAGTAGCCCCACAAGGGGTGGGCAGGGGGTAAGGGTCTTC
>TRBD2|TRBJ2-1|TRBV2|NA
CASSARTSGGNEQFF
TGTGCCAGCAGCGCCCGGACTAGCGGGGGGAATGAGCAGTTCTTC
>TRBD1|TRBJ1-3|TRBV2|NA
CASSTGTGTGNTIYF
TGTGCCAGCAGTACCGGGACAGGGACTGGAAACACCATATATTTT
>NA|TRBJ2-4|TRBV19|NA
CASSMAFPFQDILAKNIQYF
TGTGCCAGTAGTATGGCCTTTCCCTTTCAGGACATCCTAGCCAAAAACATTCAGTACTTC
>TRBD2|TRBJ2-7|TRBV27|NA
CASSLKGTSYEQYF
TGTGCCAGCAGTTTAAAAGGGACTAGCTACGAGCAGTACTTC
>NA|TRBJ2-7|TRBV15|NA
CATSGSGTPLTSEQYF
TGTGCCACCAGCGGATCCGGGACTCCCCTTACATCCGAGCAGTACTTC
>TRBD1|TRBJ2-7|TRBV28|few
CASSLFTGAEYF
TGTGCCAGCAGTTTATTTACAGGGGCGGAGTACTTC
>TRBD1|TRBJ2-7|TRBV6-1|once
CASTLRGQASYEQYF
TGTGCCAGCACCCTTCGGGGACAGGCTTCCTACGAGCAGTACTTC
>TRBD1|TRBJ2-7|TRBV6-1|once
CASSEGGQSYEQYF
TGTGCCAGCAGTGAAGGGGGACAGAGCTACGAGCAGTACTTC
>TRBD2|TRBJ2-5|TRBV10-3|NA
CAISRAGGGGETQYF
TGTGCCATCAGCCGAGCGGGAGGGGGTGGAGAGACCCAGTACTTC
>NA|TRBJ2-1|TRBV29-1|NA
CSVYSLNEQFF
TGCAGCGTTTACAGCCTCAATGAGCAGTTCTTC